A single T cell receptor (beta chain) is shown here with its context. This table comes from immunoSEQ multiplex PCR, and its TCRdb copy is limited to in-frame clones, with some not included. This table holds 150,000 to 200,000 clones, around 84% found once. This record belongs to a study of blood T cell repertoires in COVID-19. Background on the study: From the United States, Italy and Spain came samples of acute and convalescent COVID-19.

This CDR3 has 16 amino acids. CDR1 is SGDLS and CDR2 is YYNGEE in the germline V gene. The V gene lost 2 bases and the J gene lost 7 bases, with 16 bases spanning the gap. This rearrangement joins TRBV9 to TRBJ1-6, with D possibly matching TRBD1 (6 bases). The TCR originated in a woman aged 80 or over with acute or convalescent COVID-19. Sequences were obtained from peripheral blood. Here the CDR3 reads CASSVSPWTENSPLHF. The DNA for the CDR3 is TGTGCCAGCAGCGTCTCCCCATGGACAGAAAATTCACCCCTCCACTTT.